A selection of T cell receptor beta chains follows, all from one sample in a study of cytomegalovirus exposure and HLA in healthy donors. The protocol was immunoSEQ multiplex PCR, while the TCRdb copy is restricted to in-frame clones and leaves out a portion. The sample lists about 86,000 clones; about two thirds were seen once. The specimen was PBMCs. The source of these receptors is a man between 60 and 75 years old in good health and CMV-seronegative. The CDR3 runs from the conserved cysteine through the conserved F or W. Fields, in order: J gene, V gene, D gene, clone size, CDR3 protein, CDR3 DNA. D genes are given only for firm matches. Expanded clones are given a class, and other clones once, few, many or no size at all.

TRBJ2-7	TRBV6-1	.	.	CASSTEVNYEQYF	TGTGCCAGCAGTACCGAGGTTAACTACGAGCAGTACTTC
TRBJ2-1	TRBV5-1	TRBD2	few	CASSSSGRAYNEQFF	TGCGCCAGCAGCTCTAGCGGGAGGGCTTACAATGAGCAGTTCTTC
TRBJ2-3	TRBV25-1	.	.	CASSARGELSTDTQYF	TGTGCCAGCAGTGCCAGGGGAGAGCTTAGCACAGATACGCAGTATTTT
TRBJ2-7	TRBV5-1	.	few	CASSQGHGYEQYF	TGCGCCAGCAGCCAGGGACACGGCTACGAGCAGTACTTC
TRBJ2-5	TRBV6-6	TRBD1	.	CASSYSRDRVGTQYF	TGTGCCAGCAGTTACTCGAGGGACAGGGTTGGAACCCAGTACTTC
TRBJ1-2	TRBV30	.	.	CACPTGNYGYTF	TGTGCCTGCCCCACAGGGAACTATGGCTACACCTTC
TRBJ2-7	TRBV5-6	.	few	CASSSRRGSYEQYF	TGTGCCAGCAGCTCCAGGCGGGGATCCTACGAGCAGTACTTC
TRBJ1-1	TRBV19	TRBD1	once	CASSIPTDRGSASTEAFF	TGTGCCAGTAGTATACCCACCGACAGGGGTTCGGCTTCGACTGAAGCTTTCTTT
TRBJ2-3	TRBV10-1	TRBD2	.	CASSQGVTSGDTDTQYF	TGCGCCAGCAGTCAGGGGGTGACTAGCGGTGATACAGATACGCAGTATTTT
TRBJ2-7	TRBV28	.	.	CASSPTRGLYEQYF	TGTGCCAGCAGCCCAACCAGGGGTCTCTACGAGCAGTACTTC
TRBJ2-7	TRBV28	TRBD1	.	CASSLPGTGGYEQYF	TGTGCCAGCAGTTTACCGGGGACAGGTGGATACGAGCAGTACTTC
TRBJ2-1	TRBV9	TRBD1	few	CASSARDRFYEQFF	TGTGCCAGCAGCGCCCGGGACAGGTTCTATGAGCAGTTCTTC
TRBJ1-3	TRBV5-1	.	.	CASSGGSGNTIYF	TGCGCCAGCTCTGGGGGGAGCGGAAACACCATATATTTT
TRBJ1-4	TRBV19	TRBD1	.	CASSTTTGGADEKLFF	TGTGCCAGTAGTACGACCACAGGGGGCGCCGATGAAAAACTGTTTTTT
TRBJ2-1	TRBV30	.	.	CAWNSGRTDNEQFF	TGTGCCTGGAATAGCGGAAGGACTGACAATGAGCAGTTCTTC
TRBJ2-5	TRBV19	.	.	CASSPTSVAQETQYF	TGTGCCAGTAGTCCTACTAGTGTTGCCCAAGAGACCCAGTACTTC
TRBJ2-2	TRBV4-3	.	.	CASSHTGRRGGELFF	TGCGCCAGCAGCCACACAGGACGGCGCGGCGGGGAGCTGTTTTTT
TRBJ2-5	TRBV28	TRBD1	.	CASSLIGTGAETQYF	TGTGCCAGCAGTTTAATCGGGACAGGGGCCGAGACCCAGTACTTC
TRBJ1-5	TRBV28	TRBD1	.	CASSRDRGYSNQPQHF	TGTGCCAGCAGTAGAGACAGGGGATATAGCAATCAGCCCCAGCATTTT
TRBJ2-5	TRBV29-1	.	.	CSVEYRETQYF	TGCAGCGTGGAATACAGGGAGACCCAGTACTTC
TRBJ2-1	TRBV9	TRBD2	.	CASSVGASGGFYNEQFF	TGTGCCAGCAGCGTAGGCGCTAGCGGGGGGTTTTACAATGAGCAGTTCTTC
TRBJ2-1	TRBV2	.	.	CASSQDSLGDNEQFF	TGTGCCAGCAGCCAAGACAGCCTTGGGGACAATGAGCAGTTCTTC
TRBJ2-3	TRBV4-3	TRBD2	.	CASSQDRGRGEGDTQYF	TGCGCCAGCAGCCAAGATCGGGGGAGGGGTGAAGGGGATACGCAGTATTTT
TRBJ2-7	TRBV28	.	.	CASSLLREFQYF	TGTGCCAGCAGTCTTTTACGGGAGTTTCAGTACTTC
TRBJ2-1	TRBV7-2	.	.	CASSSPLQTEDEQFF	TGTGCCAGCAGCTCCCCCCTTCAAACGGAGGATGAGCAGTTCTTC
TRBJ2-2	TRBV28	.	.	CASSREPNTGELFF	TGTGCCAGCAGCCGAGAACCGAACACCGGGGAGCTGTTTTTT
TRBJ2-7	TRBV18	TRBD1	few	CASSPPGQWDEQYF	TGTGCCAGCTCACCACCGGGACAGTGGGACGAGCAGTACTTC
TRBJ1-2	TRBV6-1	TRBD1	.	CASRTGGRGGYTF	TGTGCCAGCAGGACAGGGGGACGCGGTGGCTACACCTTC
TRBJ2-4	TRBV5-8	TRBD1	once	CASSLTGADIQYF	TGTGCCAGCAGCCTGACAGGGGCGGACATTCAGTACTTC
TRBJ1-1	TRBV30	.	once	CAWKYLRGFGEAFF	TGTGCCTGGAAGTACCTCAGGGGATTCGGTGAAGCTTTCTTT
TRBJ1-2	TRBV2	.	.	CASSDTGYGYTF	TGTGCCAGCAGTGACACGGGGTATGGCTACACCTTC
TRBJ1-1	TRBV19	.	.	CASSKFGADNTEAFF	TGTGCCAGTAGTAAATTCGGAGCCGATAACACTGAAGCTTTCTTT
TRBJ2-3	TRBV4-1	TRBD1	.	CASSQDGQDSTDTQYF	TGCGCCAGCAGCCAAGACGGACAGGATAGCACAGATACGCAGTATTTT
TRBJ1-1	TRBV7-8	.	once	CASSFGGAEAFF	TGTGCCAGCAGCTTTGGGGGGGCTGAAGCTTTCTTT
TRBJ2-1	TRBV11-2	.	.	CASSLKSPAASRFDEQFF	TGTGCCAGCAGCCTCAAAAGCCCTGCGGCTAGCCGTTTCGATGAGCAGTTCTTC
TRBJ2-3	TRBV6-6	.	medium-sized	CASSPSGPGRTDTQYF	TGTGCCAGCAGTCCCAGCGGGCCAGGCCGCACAGATACGCAGTATTTT
TRBJ1-2	TRBV5-4	.	.	CASSPTLQGNYGYTF	TGTGCCAGCAGCCCAACCCTACAGGGTAACTATGGCTACACCTTC
TRBJ2-7	TRBV6-5	TRBD1	.	CASRPPGQGTYEQYF	TGTGCCAGCAGACCACCGGGACAGGGCACATACGAGCAGTACTTC
TRBJ2-2	TRBV7-2	.	once	CASSFPTTSGGELFF	TGTGCCAGCAGCTTCCCAACTACTAGTGGCGGGGAGCTGTTTTTT
TRBJ2-2	TRBV28	TRBD1	few	CASCRGQDTGELFF	TGTGCCAGCTGCAGGGGGCAAGACACCGGGGAGCTGTTTTTT
TRBJ2-5	TRBV10-1	TRBD1	.	CASSDAGGETQYF	TGCGCCAGCAGTGACGCAGGGGGAGAGACCCAGTACTTC
TRBJ1-2	TRBV6-6	.	.	CASYGWASNYGYTF	TGTGCCAGCTACGGATGGGCCTCTAACTATGGCTACACCTTC
TRBJ2-7	TRBV29-1	TRBD1	.	CSVETGAYEQYF	TGCAGCGTTGAAACAGGGGCCTACGAGCAGTACTTC
TRBJ1-5	TRBV21-1	.	few	CASSKAGEHQPQHF	TGTGCCAGCAGCAAAGCCGGGGAACATCAGCCCCAGCATTTT
TRBJ2-5	TRBV6-1	TRBD2	many	CASSELAGGPETQYF	TGTGCCAGCAGTGAACTAGCGGGAGGGCCGGAGACCCAGTACTTC
TRBJ2-7	TRBV4-3	TRBD1	few	CASSQDGTGAPYEQYF	TGCGCCAGCAGCCAAGACGGGACAGGAGCTCCCTACGAGCAGTACTTC
TRBJ1-6	TRBV7-2	.	.	CASSLMGGENSPLHF	TGTGCCAGCAGCCTCATGGGGGGAGAGAATTCACCCCTCCACTTT
TRBJ1-6	TRBV5-4	.	once	CASSKTGGYNSPLHF	TGTGCCAGCAGCAAAACCGGGGGCTATAATTCACCCCTCCACTTT
TRBJ2-3	TRBV18	.	.	CASSEEAGGDTQYF	TGTGCCAGCTCCGAAGAGGCGGGTGGGGATACGCAGTATTTT
TRBJ2-5	TRBV7-2	TRBD1	.	CASSSPRSGQGRETQYF	TGTGCCAGCAGCTCGCCAAGATCCGGACAGGGTCGGGAGACCCAGTACTTC
TRBJ2-7	TRBV4-3	TRBD2	.	CASSQEPQRGYEQYF	TGCGCCAGCAGCCAAGAACCCCAGCGGGGGTACGAGCAGTACTTC
TRBJ2-1	TRBV7-2	.	.	CASSSTLDISSYNEQFF	TGTGCCAGCAGCTCCACCCTGGACATAAGCTCCTACAATGAGCAGTTCTTC
TRBJ1-2	TRBV30	.	few	CAWSVNSGGSEGYTF	TGTGCCTGGAGTGTAAACTCGGGGGGATCTGAAGGCTACACCTTC
TRBJ2-2	TRBV11-3	TRBD2	few	CASSSRGGGRTGELFF	TGTGCCAGCAGCTCTAGAGGCGGGGGGCGCACCGGGGAGCTGTTTTTT
TRBJ2-5	TRBV7-7	.	.	CASSPKQGQETQYF	TGTGCCAGCAGCCCAAAACAGGGTCAAGAGACCCAGTACTTC